This T cell receptor beta chain is drawn from a study of blood T cell repertoires in COVID-19. Study-wide context: The cDNA or gDNA used as material had been derived from T cells, B-cell-depleted T cells, or PBMCs.

The CDR3 loop spans 15 amino acids. Germline V gene data show CDR1 as MGHRA and CDR2 as YSYEKL. V dropped 2 bases and J dropped 4; count of bases not matched to a gene: 5. As processed by the authors: Nucleated cell counts were estimated from reference gene primer amplification. Some clones are missing from TCRdb's copy, which holds only in-frame ones; the method was immunoSEQ multiplex PCR. V and J calls and clone size are those listed in that table; D and trimming were worked out from the DNA. Of approximately 240,000 clones listed, approximately 90% are singletons. The sample consisted of peripheral blood. This TCR was sampled from a middle-aged woman who had recovered from COVID-19. This chain links TRBV4-1 with TRBJ2-5; 9 bases are shared with TRBD1. The chain's CDR3 is CASSQPGQGRETQYF. As DNA, the CDR3 is TGCGCCAGCAGCCAACCGGGACAGGGTCGAGAGACCCAGTACTTC.